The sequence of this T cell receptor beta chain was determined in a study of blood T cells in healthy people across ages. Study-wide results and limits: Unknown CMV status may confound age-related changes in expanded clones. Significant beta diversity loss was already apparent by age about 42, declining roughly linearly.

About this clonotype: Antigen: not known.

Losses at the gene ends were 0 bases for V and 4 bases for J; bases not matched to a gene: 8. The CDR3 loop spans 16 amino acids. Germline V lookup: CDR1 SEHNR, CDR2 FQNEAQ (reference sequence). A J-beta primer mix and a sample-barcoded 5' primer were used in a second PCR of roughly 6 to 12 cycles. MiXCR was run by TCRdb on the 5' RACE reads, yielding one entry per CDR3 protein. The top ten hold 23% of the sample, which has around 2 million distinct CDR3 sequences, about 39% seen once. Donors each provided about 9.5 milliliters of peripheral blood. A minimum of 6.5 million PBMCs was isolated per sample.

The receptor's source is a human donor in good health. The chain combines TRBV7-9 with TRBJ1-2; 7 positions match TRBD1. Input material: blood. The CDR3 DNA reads TGTGCCAGCAGCTTAGCTGGGACAGAAACCCTCTATGGCTACACCTTC. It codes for CASSLAGTETLYGYTF.